The 10 T cell receptor beta chains presented below share a single source sample, sequenced in a study of cytomegalovirus exposure and HLA in healthy donors. The PCR contained 60 Vbeta and 13 Jbeta primers. Clones were read by immunoSEQ multiplex PCR, and TCRdb kept only the in-frame ones, dropping some. The data hold under 250,000 clones, with around 82% observed a single time. Sample: PBMCs. Every receptor here comes from a woman aged 25 to 39 in good health and CMV-seronegative.

This chain connects TRBV29-1 to TRBJ2-3; the D gene is possibly TRBD2 (6 bases). V was shortened by 3 bases and J by 11 bases, with 12 bases between the two germline ends. The CDR3 runs to 11 residues. The germline V gene encodes CDR1 SQVTM and CDR2 ANQGSEA. CDR3 in DNA: TGCAGCGTTGAGAGGAGGGGACGGCAGTATTTT. Translation: CSVERRGRQYF.

This clone was seen only a few times. The rearrangement links TRBV7-9 to TRBJ1-1, with D hard to call. The CDR3 length is 11 residues. The ends were cut back, 4 bases at V and 7 bases at J, with 7 bases in the middle. The germline CDR1 and CDR2 sequences are SEHNR and FQNEAQ (reference sequence). CDR3 sequence (DNA): TGTGCCAGCAGCTCCCCGGGTGAAGCTTTCTTT. Its protein product is CASSSPGEAFF.

This clone was recorded once. The rearrangement uses TRBV7-3 and TRBJ1-5; 7 bases match TRBD1. The V segment lost 6 bases and the J segment 2 bases; nucleotides outside the gene matches: 7. This CDR3 is built from 15 residues. CDR1 is SGHTA, CDR2 FQGTGA, per germline. The CDR3 DNA reads TGTGCCAGCAGATTAGGGGGCTTTTGCAATCAGCCCCAGCATTTT. As protein: CASRLGGFCNQPQHF.

This clone came up a few times. The V call is TRBV5-1, the J call TRBJ2-3; TRBD2 is a possible D gene (6 bases). The CDR3 is 17 residues long. CDR1 and CDR2 (germline): SGHRS, YFSETQ. Trimming removed 0 bases at V and 0 bases at J, with 14 bases between. This CDR3 is CASSLEFLAFSTDTQYF. For the CDR3, the DNA is TGCGCCAGCAGCTTGGAGTTTCTAGCGTTTAGCACAGATACGCAGTATTTT.

In its sample, this clone was seen a few times. The chain recombines TRBV11-2 with TRBJ1-1, with D tentatively TRBD1 (5 bases). The CDR3 sequence is 12 residues long. The V gene's germline CDR1 is SGHAT and CDR2 FQNNGV. Between the trimmed V and J ends, which lost 1 base and 8 bases, there was a span of 8 bases. For the CDR3, the DNA is TGTGCCAGCAGCTTAGGAAGGGGAGAAGCTTTCTTT. Translated, it gives CASSLGRGEAFF.

The J gene is TRBJ2-1, the V gene TRBV9, with 10 bases lining up with TRBD2. The CDR3 is 17 residues long. The ends lost 0 bases at V and 2 bases at J; junction bases unmatched: 5. CDR1 and CDR2 (germline): SGDLS, YYNGEE. CDR3 bases: TGTGCCAGCAGCGTAGGGAGCGGGGGGGACCCCTACAATGAGCAGTTCTTC. This sequence encodes CASSVGSGGDPYNEQFF.

This chain connects TRBV18 to TRBJ2-1; TRBD2 is a possible D gene (6 bases). V was pared by 3 bases and J by 10 bases, with 19 bases between. CDR1 is KGHSH and CDR2 is LQKENI in the germline V gene. This CDR3 contains 15 residues. CDR3 DNA: TGTGCCAGCTCACCCGGTTCCGCCGGGAGAGACGAGCAGTTCTTC. Protein: CASSPGSAGRDEQFF.

The chain has TRBV2 and TRBJ2-7; 9 positions agree with TRBD1. CDR1 is SNHLY and CDR2 is FYNNEI in the germline V gene. After removal of 6 bases from V and 3 bases from J, the junction contained 6 bases not matched to a gene. The CDR3 totals 14 residues. The CDR3 loop is CASRRDRVYYEQYF. The CDR3 DNA reads TGTGCCAGCAGGCGGGACAGGGTTTACTACGAGCAGTACTTC.

V is TRBV29-1 and J is TRBJ2-7; D is uncertain. V was clipped by 2 bases and J by 2 bases, with 13 bases between them. CDR3 length: 14 amino acids. CDR1 is SQVTM, CDR2 ANQGSEA, per germline. The CDR3 nucleotides read TGCAGCGTTGAAAGTCACAATGAAGCCTACGAGCAGTACTTC. Translation: CSVESHNEAYEQYF.

The gene calls are TRBV27 and TRBJ2-3; 9 bases line up with TRBD2. The junction had 9 bases not matched to a gene; V was cut back by 5 bases and J by 3 bases. CDR3 length: 16 residues. CDR1 MNHEY and CDR2 SMNVEV come from the germline V gene (reference sequence). CDR3 in DNA: TGTGCCAGCAGTCCCCCAAGCGGGAGGCGTACAGATACGCAGTATTTT. Its protein is CASSPPSGRRTDTQYF.